This T cell receptor (beta chain) emerged from a study of identifying expanded T cells in peripheral blood. General observations from the study: Roughly two-week clone count variance significantly increased as total template count grew. Over two and four weeks, about 17 and 20 clones changed, versus around 1.3 between replicates.

As for this clone: What it binds is unknown.

Libraries were prepared by immunoSEQ multiplex PCR; TCRdb keeps only in-frame clonotypes and omits some of them. This table has more than 85,000 clones, about nine tenths appearing once. CDR1 and CDR2 from the germline V gene are MRHNA and SNTAGT. J gave up 8 bases and V 4 bases, and 6 bases lay outside the gene matches. The CDR3 loop spans 15 amino acids. Healthy donors had no documented immune events, such as infections, while sampled. The TCR sequence derives from a person aged 18 to 75 in good health. This chain uses TRBV6-4 with TRBJ2-1, with 12 bases matching TRBD2. Sequencing used blood. The CDR3: CASSVTSGSTYEQFF. DNA for the CDR3: TGTGCCAGCAGTGTGACTAGCGGGAGTACCTATGAGCAGTTCTTC.